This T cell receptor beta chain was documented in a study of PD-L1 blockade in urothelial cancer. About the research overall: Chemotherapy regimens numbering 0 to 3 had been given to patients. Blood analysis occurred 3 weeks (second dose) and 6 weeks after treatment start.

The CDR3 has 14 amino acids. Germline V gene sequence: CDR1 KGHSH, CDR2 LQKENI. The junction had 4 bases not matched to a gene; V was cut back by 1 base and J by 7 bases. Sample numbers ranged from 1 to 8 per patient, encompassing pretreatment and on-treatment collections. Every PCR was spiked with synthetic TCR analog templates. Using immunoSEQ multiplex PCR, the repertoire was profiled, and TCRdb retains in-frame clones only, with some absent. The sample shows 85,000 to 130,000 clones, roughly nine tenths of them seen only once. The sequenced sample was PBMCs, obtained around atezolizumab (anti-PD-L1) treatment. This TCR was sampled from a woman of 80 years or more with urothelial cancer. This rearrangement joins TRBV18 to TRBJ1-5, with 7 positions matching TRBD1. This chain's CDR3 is CASSPQGADQPQHF. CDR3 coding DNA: TGTGCCAGCTCACCACAGGGGGCCGACCAGCCCCAGCATTTT.